The clone carrying this T cell receptor beta chain has a count of ten or more. The data stem from a study of low-dose radiotherapy and immunotherapy resistance in tumors. Study details: Ipilimumab 1 mg/kg every six weeks, together with nivolumab 240 mg every two weeks, was given intravenously to patients. A dose of 300 mg of oral aspirin was taken by patients daily for four cycles from cycle 1 day 1.

TRAV and TRBV primers primed cDNA for both TCRalpha and TCRbeta. With a constant-region primer and a V-primer adapter, TCRs were subjected to approximately 21 PCR cycles of amplification. TCRdb re-called the reads with MiXCR, one entry per CDR3 protein. The table includes 54,000 or so distinct CDR3 sequences, 20% to 25% detected once. Time point specified: before trial treatment. Ipilimumab, nivolumab, aspirin, low-dose cyclophosphamide and low-dose radiotherapy were administered to donors. Eligible patients bore advanced solid tumors devoid of tumor-infiltrating lymphocytes. Specimen: PBMCs, collected before treatment. The clonotype originates from a male donor with prostate cancer.

CDR3 sequence (DNA): TGTGCCAGCAGCCCCATCAGGGGGGAAGTCGGTGGCTACACCTTC. This gives the protein CASSPIRGEVGGYTF. The chain is built from TRBV5-5 and TRBJ1-2; TRBD1 aligns across 7 bases. CDR1 and CDR2 (germline): SGHKS, YYEKEE (reference sequence). The CDR3 totals 15 residues. The V segment lost 4 bases and the J segment 7 bases; nucleotides outside the gene matches: 13.